The rows below give T cell receptor beta chains drawn from one sample of a study of cytomegalovirus exposure and HLA in healthy donors. Clones were read by immunoSEQ multiplex PCR, and TCRdb kept only the in-frame ones, dropping some. The sample table includes about 190,000 clones. Sequencing used PBMCs. Receptors were obtained from a young woman in good health and CMV-seropositive. Both conserved end residues are part of each CDR3. A D gene is named only where the DNA matches it firmly.

v_call: TRBV4-3; j_call: TRBJ2-3; d_call: .; cdr3_nt: TGCGCCAGCAGCCAAACCCTTGGGGGACATCGGACAGATACGCAGTATTTT; cdr3_aa: CASSQTLGGHRTDTQYF
v_call: TRBV27; j_call: TRBJ2-5; d_call: TRBD1; cdr3_nt: TGTGCCAGCAGTTTGGGGACAGGGCGAACGGAGACCCAGTACTTC; cdr3_aa: CASSLGTGRTETQYF
v_call: TRBV20-1; j_call: TRBJ2-1; d_call: TRBD2; cdr3_nt: TGCAGTGCTAGCGGCGGGGGTAGTCGGTTCTTC; cdr3_aa: CSASGGGSRFF
v_call: TRBV6-6; j_call: TRBJ2-7; d_call: TRBD1; cdr3_nt: TGTGCCAGCAGTTCGGGGACAGGGGCTTTCGAGCAGTACTTC; cdr3_aa: CASSSGTGAFEQYF
v_call: TRBV4-3; j_call: TRBJ2-7; d_call: .; cdr3_nt: TGCGCCAGCAGCCAAGATGACAGAGAGACCTCCTACGAGCAGTACTTC; cdr3_aa: CASSQDDRETSYEQYF
v_call: TRBV19; j_call: TRBJ2-1; d_call: .; cdr3_nt: TGTGCCAGTAGTCCCAGGGGAGAGGGGAGCAATGAGCAGTTCTTC; cdr3_aa: CASSPRGEGSNEQFF
v_call: TRBV6-5; j_call: TRBJ2-3; d_call: .; cdr3_nt: TGTGCCAGCAGTTACGCTCTGTCCAGAAATCCAGATACGCAGTATTTT; cdr3_aa: CASSYALSRNPDTQYF
v_call: TRBV4-3; j_call: TRBJ1-3; d_call: TRBD1; cdr3_nt: TGCGCCAGCAGCCAAGATTGGACAGGGGGTCGGTCCTCTGGAAACACCATATATTTT; cdr3_aa: CASSQDWTGGRSSGNTIYF
v_call: TRBV19; j_call: TRBJ1-3; d_call: .; cdr3_nt: TGTGCCAGTGAAAAAGGGGACTGGAGCTCTGGAAACACCATATATTTT; cdr3_aa: CASEKGDWSSGNTIYF
v_call: TRBV4-3; j_call: TRBJ2-6; d_call: .; cdr3_nt: TGCGCCAGCAGCCAGGAAAGGGGCTACGGGGCCAACGTCCTGACTTTC; cdr3_aa: CASSQERGYGANVLTF
v_call: TRBV6-5; j_call: TRBJ2-7; d_call: .; cdr3_nt: TGTGCCAGCTCCCTAGTTGAGACCTACGAGCAGTACTTC; cdr3_aa: CASSLVETYEQYF
v_call: TRBV5-1; j_call: TRBJ1-5; d_call: TRBD1; cdr3_nt: TGCGCCAGCAGCTCCAGGGGGTTCAATCAGCCCCAGCATTTT; cdr3_aa: CASSSRGFNQPQHF
v_call: TRBV6-5; j_call: TRBJ1-2; d_call: .; cdr3_nt: TGTGCCAGCAGTTACCTGGCAGGGGTGAGCGGCTACACCTTC; cdr3_aa: CASSYLAGVSGYTF
v_call: TRBV18; j_call: TRBJ1-1; d_call: TRBD1; cdr3_nt: TGTGCCAGCTCCCCACTCGAGACAGGGAGTCCCACTGAAGCTTTCTTT; cdr3_aa: CASSPLETGSPTEAFF
v_call: TRBV5-1; j_call: TRBJ2-5; d_call: .; cdr3_nt: TGCGCCAGCAGCTTGGTTCCAGAAGAGACCCAGTACTTC; cdr3_aa: CASSLVPEETQYF
v_call: TRBV12-5; j_call: TRBJ2-1; d_call: TRBD2; cdr3_nt: TGTGCTAGTGGTTTAGCGGGAGGGCCGGGTGCTGAGCAGTTCTTC; cdr3_aa: CASGLAGGPGAEQFF
v_call: TRBV28; j_call: TRBJ1-1; d_call: TRBD1; cdr3_nt: TGTGCCAGCAGTTTACGGGGACAGGGAACCTTT; cdr3_aa: CASSLRGQGTF
v_call: TRBV11-3; j_call: TRBJ1-3; d_call: .; cdr3_nt: TGTGCCAGCAGCCAAGGAAACACCATATATTTT; cdr3_aa: CASSQGNTIYF
v_call: TRBV9; j_call: TRBJ2-7; d_call: TRBD1; cdr3_nt: TGTGCCAGCAGCGCCGGGGACAGGGGAGACTACGAGCAGTACTTC; cdr3_aa: CASSAGDRGDYEQYF
v_call: TRBV7-9; j_call: TRBJ2-7; d_call: TRBD1; cdr3_nt: TGTGCCAGCAGCCCACCTAGACAGGGCGACAACGAGCAGTACTTC; cdr3_aa: CASSPPRQGDNEQYF
v_call: TRBV28; j_call: TRBJ1-5; d_call: .; cdr3_nt: TGTGCCAGCAGCACCGATGCACGGTCCAATCAGCCCCAGCATTTT; cdr3_aa: CASSTDARSNQPQHF
v_call: TRBV6-5; j_call: TRBJ2-5; d_call: TRBD2; cdr3_nt: TGTGCCAGCAGTTCAGGACTAGCGCGAGAGACCCAGTACTTC; cdr3_aa: CASSSGLARETQYF
v_call: TRBV7-9; j_call: TRBJ1-3; d_call: .; cdr3_nt: TGTGCCAGCACCCCTCGTTTGGGACAATACTCTGGAAACACCATATATTTT; cdr3_aa: CASTPRLGQYSGNTIYF
v_call: TRBV10-1; j_call: TRBJ2-3; d_call: .; cdr3_nt: TGCGCCAGCAGTGATCAGGGAACGGGCACAGATACGCAGTATTTT; cdr3_aa: CASSDQGTGTDTQYF
v_call: TRBV30; j_call: TRBJ2-7; d_call: .; cdr3_nt: TGTGCCTGGAGGGTCGTAGATCCCTACGAGCAGTACTTC; cdr3_aa: CAWRVVDPYEQYF
v_call: TRBV28; j_call: TRBJ1-1; d_call: .; cdr3_nt: TGTGCCAGCAGTTTCGCCCAGGGTGGACGGGCTTTCTTT; cdr3_aa: CASSFAQGGRAFF
v_call: TRBV28; j_call: TRBJ1-5; d_call: TRBD1; cdr3_nt: TGTGCCAGCAGTTGGGCAGGGGGCGGGAATCAGCCCCAGCATTTT; cdr3_aa: CASSWAGGGNQPQHF
v_call: TRBV7-9; j_call: TRBJ2-7; d_call: .; cdr3_nt: TGTGCCAGCAGCCTAGATTGGGACTTAACTCGCTACGAGCAGTACTTC; cdr3_aa: CASSLDWDLTRYEQYF
v_call: TRBV6-5; j_call: TRBJ2-7; d_call: .; cdr3_nt: TGTGCCAGCAGTTATTCCCCAGGGGTGGACGAGCAGTACTTC; cdr3_aa: CASSYSPGVDEQYF
v_call: TRBV2; j_call: TRBJ2-5; d_call: .; cdr3_nt: TGTGCCAGCCGTTTCCAAGAGACCCAGTACTTC; cdr3_aa: CASRFQETQYF
v_call: TRBV29-1; j_call: TRBJ2-3; d_call: .; cdr3_nt: TGCAGCGTTGAGTTTGGGCAGAGGGGGACAGATACGCAGTATTTT; cdr3_aa: CSVEFGQRGTDTQYF
v_call: TRBV9; j_call: TRBJ2-1; d_call: TRBD2; cdr3_nt: TGTGCCAGCAGCGTTGGGGTGGGAGGGCGAAGCAATGAGCAGTTCTTC; cdr3_aa: CASSVGVGGRSNEQFF
v_call: TRBV5-1; j_call: TRBJ2-7; d_call: .; cdr3_nt: TGCGCCAGCAGCTCAATTCCTGGTAGCGATAGGGTCTACGAGCAGTACTTC; cdr3_aa: CASSSIPGSDRVYEQYF
v_call: TRBV18; j_call: TRBJ1-2; d_call: .; cdr3_nt: TGTGCCAGCTCCGGAGGGGGGGCGAACTATGGCTACACCTTC; cdr3_aa: CASSGGGANYGYTF
v_call: TRBV5-1; j_call: TRBJ1-5; d_call: .; cdr3_nt: TGCGCCAGCAGCTTGGAGGGACGGGAGGAGCAGCCCCAGCATTTT; cdr3_aa: CASSLEGREEQPQHF
v_call: TRBV9; j_call: TRBJ2-7; d_call: .; cdr3_nt: TGTGCCAGCAGCCTAGGAGGGACAACAGCCTACGAGCAGTACTTC; cdr3_aa: CASSLGGTTAYEQYF
v_call: TRBV6-5; j_call: TRBJ2-1; d_call: .; cdr3_nt: TGTGCCAGCAGGATAGGCGGCAGCTCCTACAATGAGCAGTTCTTC; cdr3_aa: CASRIGGSSYNEQFF
v_call: TRBV7-2; j_call: TRBJ2-3; d_call: TRBD1; cdr3_nt: TGTGCCAGCAGCTTAGCACGAGGGGGACAGGGTAGGACAGATACGCAGTATTTT; cdr3_aa: CASSLARGGQGRTDTQYF
v_call: TRBV5-4; j_call: TRBJ1-3; d_call: TRBD1; cdr3_nt: TGTGCCAGCAGCCCAAATCAGGGGGCAGACACCATATATTTT; cdr3_aa: CASSPNQGADTIYF
v_call: TRBV28; j_call: TRBJ2-1; d_call: TRBD2; cdr3_nt: TGTGCCAGCAGTTTATATTGGCGGGAGGATCCTACAGATGAGCAGTTCTTC; cdr3_aa: CASSLYWREDPTDEQFF
v_call: TRBV10-1; j_call: TRBJ2-1; d_call: .; cdr3_nt: TGCGCCAGCAGTGAGGACTGGAAGGAGCGAGGTGAGCAGTTCTTC; cdr3_aa: CASSEDWKERGEQFF